This T cell receptor beta chain comes out of a study of shared clonotypes between healthy human individuals. CDR1 and CDR2 from the germline V gene are MNHEY and SVGAGI. The CDR3 length is 15 residues. The V gene lost 6 bases and the J gene lost 5 bases, with 16 bases spanning the gap. In the sorted-subset replicate PCRs, 200 ng DNA, 25,000 to 30,000 T cell genomes, was used. Using immunoSEQ multiplex PCR, the repertoire was profiled, and TCRdb retains in-frame clones only, with some absent. Here the sample spans a few million clones, under 95% being singletons. Sequences were obtained from naive CD4+ T cells from PBMCs. The subset denotes: CD45RA+ positively selected. This sequence was found in a man in his late teens or twenties in good health. Some clones in this sample may be carry-over from other donors' samples. The V gene is TRBV6-5, the J gene TRBJ1-4; D is possibly TRBD1 (6 bases). CDR3 in amino acids: CASRTYRVLNEKLFF. DNA of the CDR3: TGTGCCAGCAGAACATACAGGGTACTAAATGAAAAACTGTTTTTT.